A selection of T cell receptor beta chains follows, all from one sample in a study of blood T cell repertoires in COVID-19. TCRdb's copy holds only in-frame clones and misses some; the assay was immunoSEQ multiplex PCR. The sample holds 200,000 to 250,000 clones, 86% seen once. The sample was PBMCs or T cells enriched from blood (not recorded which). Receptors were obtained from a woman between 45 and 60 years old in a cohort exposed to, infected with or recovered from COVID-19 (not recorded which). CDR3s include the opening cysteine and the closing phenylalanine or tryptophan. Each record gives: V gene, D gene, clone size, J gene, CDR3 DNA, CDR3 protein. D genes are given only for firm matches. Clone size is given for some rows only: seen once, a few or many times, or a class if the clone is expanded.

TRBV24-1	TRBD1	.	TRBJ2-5	TGTGCCACCAGTGCTTCGCTGGACAGGGGGCGCCGGGGAGAGACCCAGTACTTC	CATSASLDRGRRGETQYF
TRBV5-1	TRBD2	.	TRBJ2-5	TGCGCCAGCAGCTCACTAGCGGGGGCTCAAGAGACCCAGTACTTC	CASSSLAGAQETQYF
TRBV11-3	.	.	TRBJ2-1	TGTGCCAGCAGCTTCCCGGACAGCAATGAGCAGTTCTTC	CASSFPDSNEQFF
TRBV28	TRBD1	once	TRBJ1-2	TGTGCCAGCAGTCTACCCGGACAGGTCTATGGCTACACCTTC	CASSLPGQVYGYTF
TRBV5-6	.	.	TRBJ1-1	TGTGCCAGCAGCCTTCGAGGGTGGGCACTGAACACTGAAGCTTTCTTT	CASSLRGWALNTEAFF
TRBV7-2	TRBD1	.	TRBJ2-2	TGTGCCAGCAGCAACAGGGACAGGCCCACCGGGGAGCTGTTTTTT	CASSNRDRPTGELFF
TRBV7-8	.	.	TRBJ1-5	TGTGCCAGCAGCTTAGCCGTCCAGCCCCAGCATTTT	CASSLAVQPQHF
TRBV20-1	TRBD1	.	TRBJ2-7	TGCAGTGCTAGTCGCCGTGGACAGGCAAACTACGAGCAGTACTTC	CSASRRGQANYEQYF
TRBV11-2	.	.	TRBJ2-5	TGTGCCAGCAGCTCCCTCTCAGTGGGGCCGGAGACCCAGTACTTC	CASSSLSVGPETQYF
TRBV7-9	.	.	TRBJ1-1	TGTGCCAGCAGCCACGGACTGGTGGGGACTGAAGCTTTCTTT	CASSHGLVGTEAFF
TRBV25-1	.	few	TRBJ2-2	TGTGCCAGCAGTGAAAGGGCCGAGGGGGACGGGGAGCTGTTTTTT	CASSERAEGDGELFF
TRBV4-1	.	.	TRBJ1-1	TGCGCCAGCAGCCAACGATTTCAGGGGAACACTGAAGCTTTCTTT	CASSQRFQGNTEAFF
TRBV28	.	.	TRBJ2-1	TGTGCCAGCAGCCTTCCGGGGATCTACAATGAGCAGTTCTTC	CASSLPGIYNEQFF
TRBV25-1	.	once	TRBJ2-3	TGTGCCAGCAGTCCCCTCGGGCTAGAGGGGGCAGATACGCAGTATTTT	CASSPLGLEGADTQYF
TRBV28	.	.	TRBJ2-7	TGTGCCAGCTTCGGGGTAAACGAGCAGTACTTC	CASFGVNEQYF
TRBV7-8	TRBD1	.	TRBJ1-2	TGTGCCAGCAGCCCCGGGACAGGGCCCTATGGCTACACCTTC	CASSPGTGPYGYTF
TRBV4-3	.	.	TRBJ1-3	TGCGCCAGCAGCCAAAATTCTGGACAGCTCTCTGGAAACACCATATATTTT	CASSQNSGQLSGNTIYF
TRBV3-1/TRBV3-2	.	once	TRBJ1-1	TGTGCCAGCAGCCAACTCAAACAGGGATCTTCCACTGAAGCTTTCTTT	CASSQLKQGSSTEAFF
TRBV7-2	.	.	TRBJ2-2	TGTGCCAGCAGCTCAATTGGGCGGGGGCTACTGCGTGGAGGCGGGGAGCTGTTTTTT	CASSSIGRGLLRGGGELFF
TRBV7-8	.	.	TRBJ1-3	TGTGCCAGCAGCTTAGACCAGGTCTCTGGAAACACCATATATTTT	CASSLDQVSGNTIYF
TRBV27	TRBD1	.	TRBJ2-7	TGTGCCAGCAGTCTAGACAGGGACCATTCCTACGAGCAGTACTTC	CASSLDRDHSYEQYF
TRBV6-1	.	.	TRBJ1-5	TGTGCCAGCAGTGAGGGGGGATATAGCAATCAGCCCCAGCATTTT	CASSEGGYSNQPQHF
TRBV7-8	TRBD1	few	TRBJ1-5	TGTGCCAGCAGCTCTATACAAAGACAGGGTGTCAATAGCAATCAGCCCCAGCATTTT	CASSSIQRQGVNSNQPQHF
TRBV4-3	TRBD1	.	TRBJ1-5	TGCGCCAGCAGCCAAGATGTCGTGGACAGGGGGTTTAGCAATCAGCCCCAGCATTTT	CASSQDVVDRGFSNQPQHF
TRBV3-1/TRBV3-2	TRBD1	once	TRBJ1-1	TGTGCCAGCAGAACCACAGGGGAGGCAACCTTT	CASRTTGEATF
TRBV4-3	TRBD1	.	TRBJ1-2	TGCGCCAGCAGCCCTCCTATGACGGGACAGTATGGCTACACCTTC	CASSPPMTGQYGYTF
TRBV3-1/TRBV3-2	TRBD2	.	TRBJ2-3	TGTGCCAGCAGCCAGAGACTAGCGGGGTCCCCAAGCACAGATACGCAGTATTTT	CASSQRLAGSPSTDTQYF
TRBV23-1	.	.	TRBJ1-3	TGCGCCAGCAGTCAAGACGGGGAAGGGTGCACCATATATTTT	CASSQDGEGCTIYF
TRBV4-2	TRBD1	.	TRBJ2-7	TGTGCCAGCAGCCAAGTAGGCAGGGGGCTTAACGAGCAGTACTTC	CASSQVGRGLNEQYF
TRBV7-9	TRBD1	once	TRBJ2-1	TGTGCCAGCAGCCCAGGGGGCCTTGAGCAGTTCTTC	CASSPGGLEQFF
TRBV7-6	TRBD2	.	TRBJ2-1	TGTGCCAGCAGCCCGGGGCGGGGGGGCAATTCCTACAATGAGCAGTTCTTC	CASSPGRGGNSYNEQFF
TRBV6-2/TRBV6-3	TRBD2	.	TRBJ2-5	TGTGCCAGCAGTTACTCGGGTCAAGAAACTAGCGGGGAACAAGAGACCCAGTACTTC	CASSYSGQETSGEQETQYF
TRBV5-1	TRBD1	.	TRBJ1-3	TGCGCCAGCAGCTTGGACGCAACAGGGGCTGGAAACACCATATATTTT	CASSLDATGAGNTIYF
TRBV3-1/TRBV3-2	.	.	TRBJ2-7	TGTGCCAGCAGCACGGGACTGGGGGGCTACGAGCAGTACTTC	CASSTGLGGYEQYF
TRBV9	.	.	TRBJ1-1	TGTGCCAGCAGCGTCAGGTCTGATGGTGGAGAAGCTTTCTTT	CASSVRSDGGEAFF
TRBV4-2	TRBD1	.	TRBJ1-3	TGTGCCAGCAGCCAAGCCGACAGGGCGCCTGGAAACACCATATATTTT	CASSQADRAPGNTIYF
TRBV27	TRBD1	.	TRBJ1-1	TGTGCCAGCAGGCGGCTTGACAGGGACACGTTACTCATGAACACTGAAGCTTTCTTT	CASRRLDRDTLLMNTEAFF
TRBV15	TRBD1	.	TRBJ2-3	TGTGCCACCAGCCGGGACAGGGCATCGAATACGCAGTATTTT	CATSRDRASNTQYF
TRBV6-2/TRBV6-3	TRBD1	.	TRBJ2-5	TGTGCCAGCAGCCCAAGGCAGGGGGCGAGGGAAGAGACCCAGTACTTC	CASSPRQGAREETQYF
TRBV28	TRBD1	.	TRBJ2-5	TGTGCCAGCAGCCCGGGGGACAGGGGATCAGAGACCCAGTACTTC	CASSPGDRGSETQYF
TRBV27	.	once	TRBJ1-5	TGTGCCAGCAGTTTGGAGGAAAATCAGCCCCAGCATTTT	CASSLEENQPQHF
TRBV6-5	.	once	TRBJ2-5	TGTGCCAGCAAACCGCTGGGGGCCGGGGAGACCCAGTACTTC	CASKPLGAGETQYF
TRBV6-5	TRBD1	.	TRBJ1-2	TGTGCCAGCAGGCTCGGACAGGGGAGTTACACCTTC	CASRLGQGSYTF
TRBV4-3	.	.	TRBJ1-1	TGCGCCAGCAGCCAAGCCCCAGGTACCCCTTTTGGTACTGAAGCTTTCTTT	CASSQAPGTPFGTEAFF
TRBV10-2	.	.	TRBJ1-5	TGCGCCAGCAGTGAGGGGGGGGCTCAGCCCCAGCATTTT	CASSEGGAQPQHF
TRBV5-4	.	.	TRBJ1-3	TGTGCCAGCAGCCCAGACAGGCCCGGAAACACCATATATTTT	CASSPDRPGNTIYF
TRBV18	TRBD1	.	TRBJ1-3	TGTGCCAGCTCCCCGGGACAGAACTCTGGAAACACCATATATTTT	CASSPGQNSGNTIYF
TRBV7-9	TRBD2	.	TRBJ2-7	TGTGCCAGCAGCCATGGGACTACCTACGAGCAGTACTTC	CASSHGTTYEQYF
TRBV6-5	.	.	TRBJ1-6	TGTGCCAGCAGTTACAGGCAGGGGAGTAATTCACCCCTCCACTTT	CASSYRQGSNSPLHF
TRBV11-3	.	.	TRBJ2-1	TGTGCCAGCAGCTCCAAGGGCTGGTGCAGGGTAATCCATGAGCAGTTCTTC	CASSSKGWCRVIHEQFF
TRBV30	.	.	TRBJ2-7	TGTGCCTGTCAGGGGAGGGGACACGAGCAGTACTTC	CACQGRGHEQYF
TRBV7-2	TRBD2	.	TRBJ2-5	TGTGCCAGCAGCATCAGCGGGGGGGTTTGGGAGACCCAGTACTTC	CASSISGGVWETQYF
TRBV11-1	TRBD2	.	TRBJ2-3	TGTGCCAGCAGCTTATGGCGGGGGGGCACAGATACGCAGTATTTT	CASSLWRGGTDTQYF
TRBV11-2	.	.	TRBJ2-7	TGTGCCAGCAGCTTAGGACGGGTCAACTCCTACGAGCAGTACTTC	CASSLGRVNSYEQYF